These 16 T cell receptor beta chains were all obtained from the same sample, sequenced in a study of blood T cell repertoires in COVID-19. Assay: immunoSEQ multiplex PCR; the TCRdb copy retains only in-frame clones and omits some. In the table there are under 200,000 clones, more than 70% of which are singletons. The sequencing sample was made of peripheral blood. These receptors were collected from a man in his forties or fifties with active or convalescent COVID-19.

The chain uses TRBV11-2 and TRBJ1-4; tentative D call: TRBD1 (5 bases). The germline V and J ends were trimmed by 5 bases and 10 bases, with 17 bases remaining between them. Germline V gene lookup returns CDR1 SGHAT and CDR2 FQNNGV. The CDR3 runs 14 residues. The CDR3 sequence: CASSPWEGSGKLFF. CDR3 nucleotide sequence: TGTGCCAGCAGCCCCTGGGAGGGGAGCGGAAAACTGTTTTTT. Full variable domain (missing parts from reference TRBV11-2 and TRBJ1-4): EAGVAQSPRYKIIEKRQSVAFWCNPISGHATLYWYQQILGQGPKLLIQFQNNGVVDDSQLPKDRFSAERLKGVDSTLKIQPAKLEDSAVYLCASSPWEGSGKLFFGSGTQLSVL.

DNA of the CDR3: TGTGCCAGCAGTTTCGCGGGGGCTAACTATGGCTACACCTTC. Its protein product is CASSFAGANYGYTF. J is TRBJ1-2 and V is TRBV28; a possible D gene is TRBD1 (5 bases). Germline V gives CDR1 MDHEN, CDR2 SYDVKM. Between the trimmed V and J ends, which lost 3 bases and 0 bases, there was a span of 8 bases. The CDR3 is 14 amino acids.

This chain joins TRBV5-1 and TRBJ2-7; D call uncertain. Germline loops: CDR1 SGHRS, CDR2 YFSETQ. Trimming removed 1 base at V and 5 bases at J, with 13 bases between. This CDR3 spans 14 amino acids. CDR3 amino acids: CASSLRTQSNEQYF. The CDR3 DNA follows: TGCGCCAGCAGCTTGAGAACGCAGTCCAACGAGCAGTACTTC.

The V and J genes are TRBV6-5 and TRBJ1-1, with 9 bases identical to TRBD1. The CDR3 runs to 13 residues. Trimming removed 7 bases from V and 5 bases from J; junction bases left unmatched: 5. The germline V gene has CDR1 MNHEY and CDR2 SVGAGI. CDR3 in DNA: TGTGCCAGCAAGGGACAGGGAGGGACTGAAGCTTTCTTT. Translating it yields CASKGQGGTEAFF.

The sample holds one count of this clone. The V and J genes are TRBV5-1 and TRBJ2-2, with unresolved D. CDR3 length: 13 amino acids. V was trimmed by 1 base and J by 7 bases, leaving 8 bases between them. The germline V gene has CDR1 SGHRS and CDR2 YFSETQ. The CDR3 nucleotides are TGCGCCAGCAGCTTGTTGGAGATCGGGGAGCTGTTTTTT. Residues: CASSLLEIGELFF.

This chain joins TRBV19 and TRBJ1-2; 9 nucleotides match TRBD1. Germline assignment: CDR1 LNHDA and CDR2 SQIVND (reference sequence). The CDR3 has 16 residues. The J segment lost 4 bases and the V segment lost 4 bases, leaving 10 bases of the junction unmatched. The CDR3 DNA reads as TGTGCCAGTAGTAACCCGGGACAGGGAGATACCTATGGCTACACCTTC. Encoded protein: CASSNPGQGDTYGYTF. Together with reference TRBV19 and TRBJ1-2, the CDR3 gives the full variable domain: DGGITQSPKYLFRKEGQNVTLSCEQNLNHDAMYWYRQDPGQGLRLIYYSQIVNDFQKGDIAEGYSVSREKKESFPLTVTSAQKNPTAFYLCASSNPGQGDTYGYTFGSGTRLTVV.

This clone has only a few counts. The chain recombines TRBV10-3 with TRBJ2-7; D might be TRBD1 (6 bases). Germline-derived CDR1 and CDR2 are ENHRY and SYGVKD. This CDR3 has 16 residues. V was clipped by 0 bases and J by 2 bases, with 14 bases between them. The CDR3 bases are TGTGCCATCAGTGAGTCGAATTTTAGGGACACCTACGAGCAGTACTTC. Translating gives CAISESNFRDTYEQYF.

This clone has just a few counts. The rearrangement links TRBV2 to TRBJ2-4; TRBD2 aligns across 10 bases. Germline CDR1 SNHLY, CDR2 FYNNEI. V was pared by 4 bases and J by 3 bases, with 18 bases of the junction left unmatched. There are 20 residues in the CDR3. The CDR3 DNA reads as TGTGCCAGCAGTGGAGGGGCACTAGCGGGGTCAACCGGTGACAAAAACATTCAGTACTTC. This encodes CASSGGALAGSTGDKNIQYF.

V is TRBV5-6 and J is TRBJ1-2, with 7 bases lining up with TRBD1. Germline CDR1 and CDR2: SGHDT and YYEEEE. The CDR3 is made up of 11 amino acids. V was clipped by 8 bases and J by 5 bases; unmatched bases: 3. The CDR3 loop is CASGQDYGYTF. In DNA, the CDR3 is TGTGCCAGTGGACAGGATTATGGCTACACCTTC.

This sequence joins TRBV25-1 and TRBJ1-1; TRBD1 matches 10 bases. The V gene end was trimmed by 6 bases and the J gene end by 3 bases; junction bases not matched to a gene: 7. The CDR3 consists of 15 residues. Germline V CDR1 and CDR2: MGHDK, SYGVNS. For the CDR3, the DNA is TGTGCCAGCAGCCCGGGACAGGGGTCGTACACTGAAGCTTTCTTT. Translating gives CASSPGQGSYTEAFF. The complete variable domain, with remaining parts taken from reference TRBV25-1 and TRBJ1-1, reads EADIYQTPRYLVIGTGKKITLECSQTMGHDKMYWYQQDPGMELHLIHYSYGVNSTEKGDLSSESTVSRIRTEHFPLTLESARPSHTSQYLCASSPGQGSYTEAFFGQGTRLTVV.

CDR3 region: CASSHPGTGVYEQYF. The CDR3 DNA follows: TGTGCCAGCAGCCATCCCGGGACAGGGGTGTACGAGCAGTACTTC. The genes are TRBV5-6 and TRBJ2-7; the match to TRBD1 covers 10 bases. The germline V gene encodes CDR1 SGHDT and CDR2 YYEEEE. With V trimmed by 4 bases and J by 4 bases, 8 bases remained unmatched. The CDR3 contains 15 residues.

The V call is TRBV7-9, the J call TRBJ1-4; maybe TRBD1 (5 bases). This CDR3 region has 14 residues. CDR1 SEHNR and CDR2 FQNEAQ come from the germline V gene (reference sequence). The V end lost 5 bases, the J end lost 0 bases, and 7 bases lay between the germline ends. The DNA of the CDR3 is TGTGCCAGCAGCCCGGACACAACTAATGAAAAACTGTTTTTT. Its translation is CASSPDTTNEKLFF.

Only one count was recorded for this clone. The chain carries TRBV20-1 and TRBJ1-1; TRBD1 aligns across 7 bases. Germline V gene data show CDR1 as DFQATT and CDR2 as SNEGSKA (reference sequence). The CDR3 is made up of 11 amino acids. The V segment lost 7 bases and the J segment 5 bases; nucleotides outside the gene matches: 4. The CDR3 region has the DNA TGCAGTGTTCCAGGGGGAACTGAAGCTTTCTTT. Its protein is CSVPGGTEAFF.

This chain joins TRBV15 and TRBJ1-2; 8 positions match TRBD1. The CDR3 covers 13 residues. The trim removed 8 bases at V and 3 bases at J, leaving 5 bases unmatched. The germline CDR1 and CDR2 sequences are LNHNV and YYDKDF (reference sequence). In DNA, the CDR3 is TGTGCCACCGGACAGGGAGGCTACTATGGCTACACCTTC. It specifies CATGQGGYYGYTF.

The chain combines TRBV7-9 with TRBJ2-2, with 8 nucleotides matching TRBD2. The CDR3 covers 17 residues. Per the germline V gene, CDR1 is SEHNR and CDR2 is FQNEAQ (reference sequence). V lost 5 bases and J lost 4; bases outside the gene matches: 12. The CDR3 reads CASSPPLAGGRTGELFF. The CDR3 DNA sequence: TGTGCCAGCAGCCCGCCCCTGGCGGGGGGACGCACCGGGGAGCTGTTTTTT.

Worth noting for this clone: The same CDR3 arises from other DNA sequences in this sample as well. The chain couples TRBV2 to TRBJ2-3, with D tentatively TRBD2 (6 bases). The germline gives CDR1 SNHLY, CDR2 FYNNEI. V shed 6 bases and J shed 6 bases, with 7 bases lying between them. CDR3 length: 11 residues. CDR3 protein: CASSREDTQYF. The CDR3 nucleotides are TGTGCCAGCAGCCGGGAGGATACGCAGTATTTT.